This entry lists 5 T cell receptor beta chains sequenced from one sample in a study of cytomegalovirus exposure and HLA in healthy donors. The PCR contained 60 Vbeta and 13 Jbeta primers. The protocol was immunoSEQ multiplex PCR, while the TCRdb copy is restricted to in-frame clones and leaves out a portion. The sample has 170,000 or so clones; roughly 73% are singletons. The specimen was PBMCs. All receptors come from a woman under 40 in good health and CMV-seronegative.

The rearrangement links TRBV28 to TRBJ2-5, with D hard to call. The V and J ends lost 6 bases and 1 base respectively, with 6 bases between them. The CDR3 runs 12 residues. CDR1 MDHEN and CDR2 SYDVKM come from the germline V gene. The CDR3 DNA sequence: TGTGCCAGCAGGGCCAGCCAAGAGACCCAGTACTTC. Residues: CASRASQETQYF.

The chain employs TRBV2 and TRBJ1-2; a weak D match, TRBD1 (6 bases). Trimming removed 8 bases from V and 4 bases from J, with 14 bases in between. This CDR3 is 13 amino acids long. Germline V lookup: CDR1 SNHLY, CDR2 FYNNEI. This CDR3 reads CASANGQSYGYTF. As DNA, the CDR3 is TGTGCCAGCGCAAACGGACAGTCCTATGGCTACACCTTC.

The chain uses TRBV5-1 and TRBJ2-2; 8 positions agree with TRBD1. The germline V gene encodes CDR1 SGHRS and CDR2 YFSETQ. This CDR3 has 15 amino acids. V lost 4 bases, J lost 4 bases, and 6 bases stayed unmatched. CDR3 amino acids: CASSPDRGPTGELFF. The CDR3 nucleotides are TGCGCCAGCAGCCCCGACAGGGGCCCCACCGGGGAGCTGTTTTTT.

This rearrangement joins TRBV5-1 to TRBJ2-3, with 15 bases lining up with TRBD2. CDR1 is SGHRS, CDR2 YFSETQ, per germline. The V segment lost 3 bases and the J segment 2 bases; nucleotides outside the gene matches: 4. The CDR3 consists of 17 residues. In DNA form, the CDR3 reads TGCGCCAGCAGCTCCGGACTAGCGGGGGGGCACACAGATACGCAGTATTTT. It specifies CASSSGLAGGHTDTQYF.

This clone was counted at least ten times. V and J are TRBV7-6 and TRBJ1-4, with no clear D. CDR3 length: 13 amino acids. Deletions cut 6 bases from V and 1 base from J, with 6 bases between. Germline V gives CDR1 SGHVS, CDR2 FNYEAQ. In nucleotides, the CDR3 is TGTGCCAGCAGTTTCCTAACTAATGAAAAACTGTTTTTT. Translating gives CASSFLTNEKLFF.